This T cell receptor beta chain is from a study of T-cell memory formation after mild COVID-19. Study outcomes and limitations: Within pre-infection memory, some responding clones were found, suggesting cross-reactive memory joined. CM and EM subsets held most contracting CD4+ clones; EMRA held CD8+ ones. The SARS-CoV-2 specificity of second-wave clones reaching peak at day 37 remained unverified.

Turning to this clonotype: Its antigen is undetermined.

The V gene lost 2 bases and the J gene lost 5 bases, with 7 bases spanning the gap. Germline V CDR1 and CDR2: MNHEY, SVGAGI. There are 14 residues in the CDR3. The 5'RACE method, run with constant-segment primers, produced TCR alpha and TCR beta cDNA libraries (carrying sample barcodes and UMIs). TCRdb independently ran MiXCR on the 5' RACE reads; one entry per CDR3 protein. Among under 150,000 distinct CDR3 sequences, 20% to 25% were seen once, and the ten largest hold roughly 40%. The chain employs TRBV6-5 and TRBJ1-6; D remains ambiguous. Sequenced: PBMCs or a T cell subset sorted from them (not recorded which). The receptor was isolated from a man younger than 35 who had mild COVID-19 (a few samples of this study predate the infection). Cell type and time point are not known. CDR3 in DNA: TGTGCCAGCAGTTACGACAACAATAATTCACCCCTCCACTTT. Amino acid sequence: CASSYDNNNSPLHF.